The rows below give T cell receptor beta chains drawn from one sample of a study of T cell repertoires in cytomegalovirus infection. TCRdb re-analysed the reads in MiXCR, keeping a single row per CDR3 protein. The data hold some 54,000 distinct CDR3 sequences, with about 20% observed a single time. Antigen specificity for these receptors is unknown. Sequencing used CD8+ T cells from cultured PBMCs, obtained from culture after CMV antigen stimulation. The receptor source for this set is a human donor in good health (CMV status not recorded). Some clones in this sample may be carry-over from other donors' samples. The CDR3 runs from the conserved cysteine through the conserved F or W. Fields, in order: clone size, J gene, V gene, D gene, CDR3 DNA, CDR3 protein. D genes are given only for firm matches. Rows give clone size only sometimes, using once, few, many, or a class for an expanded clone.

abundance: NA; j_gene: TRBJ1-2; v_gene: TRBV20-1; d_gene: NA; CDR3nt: TGCAGTGCTAGGTGGACAGAAATAAACTATGGCTACACCTTC; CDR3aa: CSARWTEINYGYTF
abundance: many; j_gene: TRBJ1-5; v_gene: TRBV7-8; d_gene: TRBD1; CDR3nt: TGTGCCAGCAGCGGACAGGGAGGAACCTATCAGCCCCAGCATTTT; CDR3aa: CASSGQGGTYQPQHF
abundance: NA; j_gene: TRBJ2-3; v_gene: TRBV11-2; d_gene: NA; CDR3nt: TGTGCCAGCAGCTTATCTCAATGGGAACAGTCCACAGATACGCAGTATTTT; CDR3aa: CASSLSQWEQSTDTQYF
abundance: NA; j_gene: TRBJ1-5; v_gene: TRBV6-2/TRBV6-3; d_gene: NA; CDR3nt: TGTGCCAGCAGTTACTCAATTAGCAATCAGCCCCAGCATTTT; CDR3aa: CASSYSISNQPQHF
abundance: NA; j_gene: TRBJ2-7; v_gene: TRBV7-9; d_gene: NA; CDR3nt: TGTGCCAGCAGCGTATCTCTTGAGTCCTACGAGCAGTACTTC; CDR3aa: CASSVSLESYEQYF
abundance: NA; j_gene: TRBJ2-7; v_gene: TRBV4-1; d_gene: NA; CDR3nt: TGCGCCAGCAGCCCCCCGACCGGGATCGAGCAGTACTTC; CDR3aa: CASSPPTGIEQYF
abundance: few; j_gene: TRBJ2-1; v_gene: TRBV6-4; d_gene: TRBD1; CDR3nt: TGTGCCAGCAGCCCTTATCAGGGACAGTACAATGAGCAGTTCTTC; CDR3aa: CASSPYQGQYNEQFF
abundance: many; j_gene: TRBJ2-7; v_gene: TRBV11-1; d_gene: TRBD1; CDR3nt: TGTGCCAGCAGGCGGACAGGATCAGGCGAGCAGTACTTC; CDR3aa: CASRRTGSGEQYF
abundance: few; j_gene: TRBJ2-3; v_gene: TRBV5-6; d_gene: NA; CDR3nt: TGTGCCAGCAGCTTGGAGGCAGGCTCCACAGATACGCAGTATTTT; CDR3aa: CASSLEAGSTDTQYF
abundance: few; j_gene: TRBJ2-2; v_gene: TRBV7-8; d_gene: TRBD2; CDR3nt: TGTGCCAGCAGCTGGGGACTAGCGGGGGACAAGGGCACCGGGGAGCTGTTTTTT; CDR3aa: CASSWGLAGDKGTGELFF
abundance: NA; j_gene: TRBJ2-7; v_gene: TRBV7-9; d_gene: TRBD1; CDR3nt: TGTGCCAGCAGCTTAGCCGGACAGGGGAGCTCCTACGAGCAGTACTTC; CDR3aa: CASSLAGQGSSYEQYF
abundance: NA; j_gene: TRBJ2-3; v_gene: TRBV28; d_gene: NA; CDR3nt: TGTGCCAGCAGTTTCGGGTTCAGGGTGGATGTGGCAGATACGCAGTATTTT; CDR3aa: CASSFGFRVDVADTQYF
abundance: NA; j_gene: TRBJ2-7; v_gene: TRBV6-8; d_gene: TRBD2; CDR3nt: TGTGCCAGCAGCTACTCGAGCGGGGTCTCCTACGAGCAGTACTTC; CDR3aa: CASSYSSGVSYEQYF
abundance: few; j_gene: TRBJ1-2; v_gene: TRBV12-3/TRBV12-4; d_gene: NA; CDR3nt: TGTGCCAACAGTCAGGACATCTTTTATGGCTACACCTTC; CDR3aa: CANSQDIFYGYTF
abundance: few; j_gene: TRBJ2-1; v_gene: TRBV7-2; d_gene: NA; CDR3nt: TGTGCCAGCAGCCAAAGAGGGGACCCATACAATGAGCAGTTCTTC; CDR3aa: CASSQRGDPYNEQFF
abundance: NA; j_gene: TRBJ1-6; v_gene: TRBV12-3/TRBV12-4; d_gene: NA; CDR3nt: TGTGCCAGCAGTTTAGAGGGGTCCAATTCACCCCTCCACTTT; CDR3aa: CASSLEGSNSPLHF
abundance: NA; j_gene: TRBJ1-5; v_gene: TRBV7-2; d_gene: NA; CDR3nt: TGTGCCAGCAGCCCAGACAAATACAATCAGCCCCAGCATTTT; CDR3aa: CASSPDKYNQPQHF
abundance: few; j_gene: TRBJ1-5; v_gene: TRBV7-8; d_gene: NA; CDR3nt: TGTGCCAGCAGCTTAGTTGGGACACTCAATCAGCCCCAGCATTTT; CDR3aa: CASSLVGTLNQPQHF
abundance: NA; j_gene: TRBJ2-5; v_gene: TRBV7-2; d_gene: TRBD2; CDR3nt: TGTGCCAGCAGCCCCGGACTAGCGGGGCTAATACAAGAGACCCAGTACTTC; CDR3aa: CASSPGLAGLIQETQYF
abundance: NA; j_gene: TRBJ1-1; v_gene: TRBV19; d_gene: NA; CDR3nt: TGTGCCAGTAGGGTGGGGGGGGCCACTGAAGCTTTCTTT; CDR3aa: CASRVGGATEAFF
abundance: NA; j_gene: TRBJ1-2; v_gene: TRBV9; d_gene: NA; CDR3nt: TGTGCCAGCAGCGTAGGGGGGAGTGGCTACACCTTC; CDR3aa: CASSVGGSGYTF
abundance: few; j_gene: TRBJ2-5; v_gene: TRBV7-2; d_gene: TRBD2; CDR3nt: TGTGCCAGCAGCCTACTAGCGGGCCTTCTAGAGACCCAGTACTTC; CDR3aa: CASSLLAGLLETQYF
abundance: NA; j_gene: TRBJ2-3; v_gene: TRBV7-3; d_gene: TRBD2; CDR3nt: TGTGCCAGCAGCCTAGCGGGGGTTGGCACAGATACGCAGTATTTT; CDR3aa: CASSLAGVGTDTQYF
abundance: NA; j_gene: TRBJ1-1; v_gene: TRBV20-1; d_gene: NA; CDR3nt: TGCAGTGTTCTGACAGGGAACACTGAAGCTTTCTTT; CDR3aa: CSVLTGNTEAFF
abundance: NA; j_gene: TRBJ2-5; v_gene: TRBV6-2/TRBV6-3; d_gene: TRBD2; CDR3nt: TGTGCCAGCAGTTTAACCTCTCGACTAGCGGGGGAAGAGACCCAGTACTTC; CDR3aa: CASSLTSRLAGEETQYF
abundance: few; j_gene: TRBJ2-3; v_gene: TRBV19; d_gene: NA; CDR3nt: TGTGCCAGTAGTTCTCCGACAGGTTACACAGATACGCAGTATTTT; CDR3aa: CASSSPTGYTDTQYF
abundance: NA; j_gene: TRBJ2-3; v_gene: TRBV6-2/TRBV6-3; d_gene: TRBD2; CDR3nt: TGTGCCAGCAGTACTAGGACTAGCGGGGAACCTAGCACAGATACGCAGTATTTT; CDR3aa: CASSTRTSGEPSTDTQYF
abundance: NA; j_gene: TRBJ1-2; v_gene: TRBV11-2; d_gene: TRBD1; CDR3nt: TGTGCCAGCAGCTTAGACCCGGGAGGGGGCCGAGGCGGCTACACCTTC; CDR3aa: CASSLDPGGGRGGYTF
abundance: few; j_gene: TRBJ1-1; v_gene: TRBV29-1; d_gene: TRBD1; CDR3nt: TGCAGCGTTGGGACAGGGAGAAACACTGAAGCTTTCTTT; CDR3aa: CSVGTGRNTEAFF
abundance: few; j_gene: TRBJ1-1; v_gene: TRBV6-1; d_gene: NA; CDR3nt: TGTGCCAGCAGCCCCACATGGTTGAACACTGAAGCTTTCTTT; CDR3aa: CASSPTWLNTEAFF
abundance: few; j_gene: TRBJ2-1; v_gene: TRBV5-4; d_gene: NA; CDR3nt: TGTGCCAGCAGCTTGGGCGTCAGCTCCTACAATGAGCAGTTCTTC; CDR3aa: CASSLGVSSYNEQFF
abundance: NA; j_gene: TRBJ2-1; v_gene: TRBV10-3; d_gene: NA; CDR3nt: TGTGCCATCAGTGAGACCTCCTACAATGAGCAGTTCTTC; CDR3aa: CAISETSYNEQFF
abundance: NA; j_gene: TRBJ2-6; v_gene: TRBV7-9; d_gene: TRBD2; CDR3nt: TGTGCCAGCAGCCCGCCCGCGGGGGGCGAGTCCGGGGCCAACGTCCTGACTTTC; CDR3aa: CASSPPAGGESGANVLTF
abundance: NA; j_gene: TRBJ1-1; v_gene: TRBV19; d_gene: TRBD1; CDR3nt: TGTGCCAGTAGGGCAACAGGGGGCACTGAAGCTTTCTTT; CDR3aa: CASRATGGTEAFF
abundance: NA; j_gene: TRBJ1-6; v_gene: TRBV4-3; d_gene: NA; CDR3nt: TGCGCCAGCAGCCAGGGGAGTTTAAATTCACCCCTCCACTTT; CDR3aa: CASSQGSLNSPLHF
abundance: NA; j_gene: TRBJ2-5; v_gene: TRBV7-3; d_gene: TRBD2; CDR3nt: TGTGCCAGCAGCTTCCTGGGACTAGCGAAAGAGACCCAGTACTTC; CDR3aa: CASSFLGLAKETQYF
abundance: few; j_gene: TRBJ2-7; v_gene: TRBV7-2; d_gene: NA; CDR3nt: TGTGCCAGCAGCTTAAATAGGGGGGTTTTGAGCTCCTACGAGCAGTACTTC; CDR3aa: CASSLNRGVLSSYEQYF